This T cell receptor beta chain was captured by sequencing in a study of T cell responses to AZD1222 COVID-19 vaccine. The protocol was immunoSEQ multiplex PCR, while the TCRdb copy is restricted to in-frame clones and leaves out a portion. Here the sample spans around 140,000 clones, about nine tenths being singletons. The table lists this clone with a count of one. The antigen is not known. Germline V CDR1 and CDR2: MDHEN, SYDVKM. V shed 5 bases and J 4 bases; nucleotides not matched to a gene: 4. The CDR3 runs to 14 residues. Whole-study findings and limits: With dominance at 160-218 and 743-854, vaccine-associated CD4 TCRs spanned spike.

The genes are TRBV28 and TRBJ2-1, with TRBD2 matching over 8 bases. Here the sequenced sample was peripheral blood, taken on day 0 of AZD1222 vaccination. The receptor's source is an adult in good health. The CDR3 here is CASSPGLVYNEQFF. In DNA form, the CDR3 reads TGTGCCAGCAGTCCGGGACTAGTTTACAATGAGCAGTTCTTC.